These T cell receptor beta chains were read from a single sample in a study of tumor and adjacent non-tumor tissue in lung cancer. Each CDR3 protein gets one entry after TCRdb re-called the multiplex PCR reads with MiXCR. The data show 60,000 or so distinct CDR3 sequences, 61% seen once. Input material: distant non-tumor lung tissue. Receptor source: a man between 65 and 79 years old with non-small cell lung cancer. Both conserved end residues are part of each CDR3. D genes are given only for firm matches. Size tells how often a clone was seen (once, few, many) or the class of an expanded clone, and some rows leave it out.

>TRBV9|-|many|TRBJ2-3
TGTGCCAGCAGCGTAGAACAGCGCACAGATACGCAGTATTTT
CASSVEQRTDTQYF
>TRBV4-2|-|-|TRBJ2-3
TGTGCCAGCAGCCAAGCGGCAGGGGACACAGATAAGCAGTATTTT
CASSQAAGDTDKQYF
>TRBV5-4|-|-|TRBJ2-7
TGTGCCAGCAGCTTAGATTGGACACCCTACGAGCAGTACTTC
CASSLDWTPYEQYF
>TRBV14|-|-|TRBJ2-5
TGTGCCAACAGCGACGGGGCCCAAGAGACCCACTACTTC
CANSDGAQETHYF
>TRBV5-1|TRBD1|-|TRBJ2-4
TGCGCCAACAGCTCGGGACAGCAAAACATTCAGTACTTC
CANSSGQQNIQYF
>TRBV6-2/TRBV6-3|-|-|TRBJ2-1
TGTGCCAGCAATTACGGGGTAGTGGGGGGTGAGCAGTTCTTC
CASNYGVVGGEQFF
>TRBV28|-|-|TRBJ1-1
TGTACCAGCAGGTTCCTCATATGGGGTGAAGCTTTCTTT
CTSRFLIWGEAFF
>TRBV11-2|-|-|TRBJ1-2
TGTGCCAGCAACTTAGCTGGGTGGTATGGCTACACCTTC
CASNLAGWYGYTF
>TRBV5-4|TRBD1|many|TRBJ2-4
TGTGCCAGCAGCGTGGGACCCGGGACAGAAAACATTCAGTACTTC
CASSVGPGTENIQYF
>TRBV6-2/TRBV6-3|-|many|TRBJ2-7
TGTGCCAGCAGATTGGACCAGAGAGTTGGCTACGAGCAGTACTTC
CASRLDQRVGYEQYF
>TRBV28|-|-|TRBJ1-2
TGTGCATGCAGTTTATTCGGCGGCGTAAACTATGGCTACACCTTC
CACSLFGGVNYGYTF
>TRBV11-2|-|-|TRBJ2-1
TGTGCCAGCAGCCGCAAGACGGACAATGAGCAGTTCTTC
CASSRKTDNEQFF
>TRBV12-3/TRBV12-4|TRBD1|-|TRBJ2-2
TGTGCCAGCAGTTCCAGACAGGGATACACCGGGGAGCTGTTTTTT
CASSSRQGYTGELFF
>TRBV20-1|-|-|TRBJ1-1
TGCAATGAGAGCCAGGGGCCGAACACTGAAGCTTTCTTT
CNESQGPNTEAFF
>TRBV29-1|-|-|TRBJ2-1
TGCAGCGTGGTTGGGGGGGGGGCTCATACACGCGGGAATGGGCAGTTCTTC
CSVVGGGAHTRGNGQFF
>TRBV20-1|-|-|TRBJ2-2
TGCAGTGCTAGCATGGACAGATTAGCGGAAAGCACCGGGGAGCTGTTTTTT
CSASMDRLAESTGELFF
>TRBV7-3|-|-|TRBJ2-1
TGCACCAGCAGCCACCTCACCTCCTCAAGGCCCGGTGAGCAGTTCTTC
CTSSHLTSSRPGEQFF
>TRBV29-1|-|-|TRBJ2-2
TGCAGCGGGTCGGCGAACACCGTAGAGCTGTTTTTT
CSGSANTVELFF
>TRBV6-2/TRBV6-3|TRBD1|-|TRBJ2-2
TGTGCTAGCACACGACAGGGGGGCAGGGAGCTGTTTTTT
CASTRQGGRELFF
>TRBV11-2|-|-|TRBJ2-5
TGTGCCAGCAGCTCCTGGGAAGGCCAAGAGATCCAGTGCTTC
CASSSWEGQEIQCF
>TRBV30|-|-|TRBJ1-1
TGTGCCTGGGAGCGTCTCGGGATTGCTGAAGCTTTCTTT
CAWERLGIAEAFF
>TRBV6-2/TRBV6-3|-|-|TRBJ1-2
TGTACCAACAGTTACTCGATACGGGCATCTAACTATGGCTACACCTTC
CTNSYSIRASNYGYTF
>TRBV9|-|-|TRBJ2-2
TGTGCCAGCAGCGTAGACCCCGCAGCCCGGGAGCTGTTTTTT
CASSVDPAARELFF
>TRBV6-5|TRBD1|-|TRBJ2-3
TGTGCCAGCAGTTACACGCAACCCCCCGGGACAGATGCGCAGTATTTT
CASSYTQPPGTDAQYF
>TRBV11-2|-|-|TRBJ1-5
TGTGCCAGCGGCTTAGATACGGGAAACCAGCCCCAGCATTTT
CASGLDTGNQPQHF
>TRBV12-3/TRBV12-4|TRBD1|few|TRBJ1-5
TGTGCCAGCACCAAGGGACAGCCTAATCAGCCCCAGCATTTT
CASTKGQPNQPQHF
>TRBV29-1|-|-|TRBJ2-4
TGCGGCGTCGAACGGGGGGTAGGGGACAATCAGTACTTC
CGVERGVGDNQYF
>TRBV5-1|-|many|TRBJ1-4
TGCGCCAGCAGCTTGGATGCAGTTGCTCAGGGGTATGAAAAACTGTTTTTT
CASSLDAVAQGYEKLFF
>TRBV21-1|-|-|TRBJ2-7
TGTGCCAGCAGCTTCTGGGCCGCCCACGAGCAGTACTTC
CASSFWAAHEQYF
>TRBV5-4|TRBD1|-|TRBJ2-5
TGTGCCAGCCGGGACAGGGCTCGAGAGACCCAGTACTTC
CASRDRARETQYF
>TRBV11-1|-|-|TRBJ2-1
TGTGCCAGCAGCTTAGGAGGGCTCAACAATGAGCAGTTCTTC
CASSLGGLNNEQFF
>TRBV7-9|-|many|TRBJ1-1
TGTGCCAGCAGCTACACAGGGAGAACTGAAGCTTTCTTT
CASSYTGRTEAFF
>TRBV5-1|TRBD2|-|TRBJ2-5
TGCGCCAGCAGCAGATGGACTAGCGGGGGTCTGGAGACCCAGTACTTC
CASSRWTSGGLETQYF
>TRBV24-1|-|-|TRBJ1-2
TGTGCCATCAGTGGGGTAGTGGAATTGGATGGCTACACCTTC
CAISGVVELDGYTF
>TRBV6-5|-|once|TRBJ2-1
TGTGCCAGCAGCCTGTGGCTCGAAACCAATGAGCAGTTTTTC
CASSLWLETNEQFF
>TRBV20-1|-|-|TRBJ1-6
TGCAGTGCTAGAGAAGGACCCGGGAATTCACCCCTCCACTTT
CSAREGPGNSPLHF
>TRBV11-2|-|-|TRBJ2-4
TGTGCCAGCAGCTTAGATGGCAGTTTACTAGCCGAAAACATTCAATACTTC
CASSLDGSLLAENIQYF
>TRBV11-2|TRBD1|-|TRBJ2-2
TGTGCTAGCAGTCTACAGGGGACCCGGGAGCTGTTTTTT
CASSLQGTRELFF
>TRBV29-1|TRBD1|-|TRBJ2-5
TGCAGCGTTGAAGACCTACAGGGGAGAGTTGGACAGTACTTC
CSVEDLQGRVGQYF
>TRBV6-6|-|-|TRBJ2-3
TGTGCCAGCAGTTACAGAGGTACGCAGTATTTT
CASSYRGTQYF
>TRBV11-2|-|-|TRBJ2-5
TGTGTCAACAGCTTAGATGGCAGGGAAGAGACCCAGTACTTC
CVNSLDGREETQYF
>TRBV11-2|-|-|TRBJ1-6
TGTGCCAGCAGCACAGTAGGTTCACCCCTCCACTTT
CASSTVGSPLHF
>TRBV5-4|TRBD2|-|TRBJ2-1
TGTGCCAACAGCCTCGCGAAGCGGGAGAGGAATGAGCAGTTCTTC
CANSLAKRERNEQFF
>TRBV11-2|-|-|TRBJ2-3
TGTGCCAGCAGCTTAGGGGGAATGGACACAGATATGCAGTATTTT
CASSLGGMDTDMQYF
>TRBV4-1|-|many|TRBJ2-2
TGCGCCAGCAGCCAAGGACCCCCCAGGGAGCTCTCTAGCGTTCCATGGGGGCGGCTGTTTTTT
CASSQGPPRELSSVPWGRLFF